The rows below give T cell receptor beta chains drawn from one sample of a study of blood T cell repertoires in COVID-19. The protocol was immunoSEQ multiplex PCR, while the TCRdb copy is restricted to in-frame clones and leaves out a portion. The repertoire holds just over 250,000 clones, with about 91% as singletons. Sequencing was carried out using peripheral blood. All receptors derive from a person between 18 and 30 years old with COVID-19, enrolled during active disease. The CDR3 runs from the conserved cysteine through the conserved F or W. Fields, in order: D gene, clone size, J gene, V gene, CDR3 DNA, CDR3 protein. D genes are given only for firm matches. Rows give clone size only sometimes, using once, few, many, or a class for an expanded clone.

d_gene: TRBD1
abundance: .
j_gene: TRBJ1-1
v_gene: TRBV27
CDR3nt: TGTGCCAGCAGTTCACACTTCCGGGACAGGCTTGAAGCTTTCTTT
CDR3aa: CASSSHFRDRLEAFF

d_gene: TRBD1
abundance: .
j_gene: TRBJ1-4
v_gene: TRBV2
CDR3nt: TGTGCCAGCACTGGACAGGTCAATGAAAAACTGTTTTTT
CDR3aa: CASTGQVNEKLFF

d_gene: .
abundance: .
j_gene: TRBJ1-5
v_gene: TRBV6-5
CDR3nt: TGTGCCAGCAGTCCCATTGGCAATCAGCCCCAGCATTTT
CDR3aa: CASSPIGNQPQHF

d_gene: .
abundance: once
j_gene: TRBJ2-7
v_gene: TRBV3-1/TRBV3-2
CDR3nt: TGTGCCAGCACCGGGGGGCATGCCTACGAGCAGTACTTC
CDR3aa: CASTGGHAYEQYF

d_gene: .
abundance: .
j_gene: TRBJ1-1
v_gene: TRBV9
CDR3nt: TGTGCCAGCAGCGGCCTCGGGACACTGAACACTGAAGCTTTCTTT
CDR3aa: CASSGLGTLNTEAFF

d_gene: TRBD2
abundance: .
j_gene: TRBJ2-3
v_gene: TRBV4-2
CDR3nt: TGTGCCAGCAGCCAAGGAGGAGACCTAGCGGGAGCGGATACGCAGTATTTT
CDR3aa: CASSQGGDLAGADTQYF

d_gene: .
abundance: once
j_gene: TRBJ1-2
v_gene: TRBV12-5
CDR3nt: TGTGCTAGTGGTTTGGTAACTCAAAACTATGGCTACACCTTC
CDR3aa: CASGLVTQNYGYTF

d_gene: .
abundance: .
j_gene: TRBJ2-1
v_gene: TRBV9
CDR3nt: TGTGCCAGCAGCTCCTATGCCGGGACTTTATACAATGAGCAGTTCTTC
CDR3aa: CASSSYAGTLYNEQFF

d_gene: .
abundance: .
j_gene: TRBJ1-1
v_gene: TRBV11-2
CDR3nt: TGTGCCAGCAGCTTAGATCGCGGGGCTGAAGCTTTCTTT
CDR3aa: CASSLDRGAEAFF

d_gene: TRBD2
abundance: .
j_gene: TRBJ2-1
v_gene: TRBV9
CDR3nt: TGTGCCAGCAGCGTTGACGGACTAGCGGGACTAAATGAGCAGTTCTTC
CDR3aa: CASSVDGLAGLNEQFF

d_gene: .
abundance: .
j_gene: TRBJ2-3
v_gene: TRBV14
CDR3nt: TGTGCCAGCAGCCAAGTCTTAGCGGACACAGATACGCAGTATTTT
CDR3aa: CASSQVLADTDTQYF

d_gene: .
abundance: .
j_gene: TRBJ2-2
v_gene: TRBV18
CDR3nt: TGTGCCAGCTCACGTGACAGGTTCGCCGGGGAGCTGTTTTTT
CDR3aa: CASSRDRFAGELFF

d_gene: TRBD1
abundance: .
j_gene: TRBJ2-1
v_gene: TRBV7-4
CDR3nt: TGTGCCAGCAACCGACCGGGACAGGGCTCTTACCAATCCTACAATGAGCAGTTCTTC
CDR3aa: CASNRPGQGSYQSYNEQFF

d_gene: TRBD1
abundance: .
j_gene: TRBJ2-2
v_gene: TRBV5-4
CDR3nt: TGTGCCAGCAGCAAACAGGGGGCGCTCACCGGGGAGCTGTTTTTT
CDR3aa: CASSKQGALTGELFF

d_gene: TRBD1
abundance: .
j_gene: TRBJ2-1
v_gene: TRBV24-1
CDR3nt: TGTGCCACCAGGGGACAGGGGGGGGGAGAGGAGCAGTTCTTC
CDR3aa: CATRGQGGGEEQFF

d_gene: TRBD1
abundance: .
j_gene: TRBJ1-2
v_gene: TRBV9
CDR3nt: TGTGCCAGCAGCGAGGGGATGACAGGGGACTATGGCTACACCTTC
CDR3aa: CASSEGMTGDYGYTF

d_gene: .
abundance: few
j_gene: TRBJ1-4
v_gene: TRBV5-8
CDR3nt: TGTGCCAGCAGCCCGAAGGTCGGGGGAGATGAAAAACTGTTTTTT
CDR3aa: CASSPKVGGDEKLFF

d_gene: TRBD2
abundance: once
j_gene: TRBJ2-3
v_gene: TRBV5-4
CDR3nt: TGTGCCAGCAGCGGGGTTGTGGAACTAGCGGAGTTCACAGATACGCAGTATTTT
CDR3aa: CASSGVVELAEFTDTQYF

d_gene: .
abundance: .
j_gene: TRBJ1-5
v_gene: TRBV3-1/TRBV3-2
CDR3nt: TGTGCCAGCAGCCCAGGTTTAGTTCAGCCCCAGCATTTT
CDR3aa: CASSPGLVQPQHF

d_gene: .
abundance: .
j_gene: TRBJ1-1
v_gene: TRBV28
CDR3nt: TGTGCCACGGGAGGCTTGAGCACTGAAGCTTTCTTT
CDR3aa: CATGGLSTEAFF

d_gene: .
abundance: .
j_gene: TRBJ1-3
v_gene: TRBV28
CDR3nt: TGTGCCAGCAGCATCGGACAGCTAGCTGGAAACACCATATATTTT
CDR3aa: CASSIGQLAGNTIYF

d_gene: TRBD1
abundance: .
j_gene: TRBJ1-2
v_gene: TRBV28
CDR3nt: TGTGCCAGCAGGCCGCCGGGACAGGGGTTTGGCTACACCTTC
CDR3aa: CASRPPGQGFGYTF

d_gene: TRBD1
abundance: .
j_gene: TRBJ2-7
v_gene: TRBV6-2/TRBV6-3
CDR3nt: TGTGCCAGCAGTTGGGGCAGGGGGCAGTACGAGCAGTACTTC
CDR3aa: CASSWGRGQYEQYF

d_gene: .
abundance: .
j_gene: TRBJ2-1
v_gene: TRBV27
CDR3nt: TGTGCCAGCAGTTTATTCCTCCCCAATGAGCAGTTCTTC
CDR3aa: CASSLFLPNEQFF

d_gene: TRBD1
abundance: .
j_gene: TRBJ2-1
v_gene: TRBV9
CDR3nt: TGTGCCAGCAGCGTAGAGGGGACAGGAAGTAATGAGCAGTTCTTC
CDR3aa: CASSVEGTGSNEQFF

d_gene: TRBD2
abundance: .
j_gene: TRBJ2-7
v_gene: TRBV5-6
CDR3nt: TGTGCCAGCAGCTGGCGGGGGGCCCGGGGGACTTCCGAGCAGTACTTC
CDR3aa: CASSWRGARGTSEQYF

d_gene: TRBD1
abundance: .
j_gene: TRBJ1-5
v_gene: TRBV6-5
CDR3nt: TGTGCCAGCAGTACGGGGACAGGGGAGAATCAGCCCCAGCATTTT
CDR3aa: CASSTGTGENQPQHF

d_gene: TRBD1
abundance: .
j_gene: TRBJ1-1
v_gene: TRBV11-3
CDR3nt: TGTGCCAGCAGCGCGGGACAGGGATCCATGAACACTGAAGCTTTCTTT
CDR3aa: CASSAGQGSMNTEAFF

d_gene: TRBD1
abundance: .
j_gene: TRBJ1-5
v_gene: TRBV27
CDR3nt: TGTGCCAGCAGTATGCAGGGGGCCACATCGGCTCAGCCCCAGCATTTT
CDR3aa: CASSMQGATSAQPQHF

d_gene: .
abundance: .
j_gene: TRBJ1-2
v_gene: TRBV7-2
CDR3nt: TGTGCCAGCAGCTTGGGGGCGAACTATGGCTACACCTTC
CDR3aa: CASSLGANYGYTF

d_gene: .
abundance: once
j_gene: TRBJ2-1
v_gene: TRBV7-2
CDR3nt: TGTGCCAGCAGCTTAGGTCACCTGGTGAGGTTGAATGAGCAGTTCTTC
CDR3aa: CASSLGHLVRLNEQFF

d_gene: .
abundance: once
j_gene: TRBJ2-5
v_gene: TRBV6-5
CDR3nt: TGTGCCAGCAGTTACTCCGGGGTTGTGGGAGAGACCCAGTACTTC
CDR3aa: CASSYSGVVGETQYF

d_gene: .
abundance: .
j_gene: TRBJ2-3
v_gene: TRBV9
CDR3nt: TGTGCCAGCAGCGGGACTACCCTAAGCACAGATACGCAGTATTTT
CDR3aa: CASSGTTLSTDTQYF

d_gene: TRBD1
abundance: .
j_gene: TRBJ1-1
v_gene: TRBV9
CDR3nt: TGTGCCAGCAGCTGGGGGACAGCGAACACTGAAGCTTTCTTT
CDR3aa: CASSWGTANTEAFF

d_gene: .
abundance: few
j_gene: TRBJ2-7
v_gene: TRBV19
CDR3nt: TGTGCCAGTATAATTAGCGCCTACGAGCAGTACTTC
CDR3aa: CASIISAYEQYF